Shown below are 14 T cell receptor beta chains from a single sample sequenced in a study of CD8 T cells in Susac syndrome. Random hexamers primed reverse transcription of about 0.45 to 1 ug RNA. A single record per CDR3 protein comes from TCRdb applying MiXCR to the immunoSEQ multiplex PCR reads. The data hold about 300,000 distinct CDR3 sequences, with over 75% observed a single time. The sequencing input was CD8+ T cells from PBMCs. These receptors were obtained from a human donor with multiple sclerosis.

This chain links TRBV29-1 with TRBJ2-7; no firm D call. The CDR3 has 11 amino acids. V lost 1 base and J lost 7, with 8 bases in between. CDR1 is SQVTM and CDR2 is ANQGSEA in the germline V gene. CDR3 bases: TGCAGCGTTGAAGGGATGGGAGAGCAGTACTTC. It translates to CSVEGMGEQYF.

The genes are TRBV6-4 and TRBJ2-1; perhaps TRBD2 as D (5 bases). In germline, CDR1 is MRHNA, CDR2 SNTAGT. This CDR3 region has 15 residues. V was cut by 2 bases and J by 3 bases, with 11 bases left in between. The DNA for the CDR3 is TGTGCCAGCAGTGACAGCCTAGCTGACTACAATGAGCAGTTCTTC. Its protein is CASSDSLADYNEQFF.

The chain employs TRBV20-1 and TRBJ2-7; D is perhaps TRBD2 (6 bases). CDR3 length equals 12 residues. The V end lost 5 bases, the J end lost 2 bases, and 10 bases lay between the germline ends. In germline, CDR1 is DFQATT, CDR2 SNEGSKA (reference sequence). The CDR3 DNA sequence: TGCAGTGCTCGGGACTCTCCCTACGAGCAGTACTTC. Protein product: CSARDSPYEQYF.

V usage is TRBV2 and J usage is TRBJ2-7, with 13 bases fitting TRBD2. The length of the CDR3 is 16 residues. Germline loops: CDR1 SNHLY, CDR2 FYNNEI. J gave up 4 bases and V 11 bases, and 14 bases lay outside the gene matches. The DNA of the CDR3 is TGTGCCGGACTATATACTAGCGGGAGGGCCTTTTACGAGCAGTACTTC. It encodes CAGLYTSGRAFYEQYF.

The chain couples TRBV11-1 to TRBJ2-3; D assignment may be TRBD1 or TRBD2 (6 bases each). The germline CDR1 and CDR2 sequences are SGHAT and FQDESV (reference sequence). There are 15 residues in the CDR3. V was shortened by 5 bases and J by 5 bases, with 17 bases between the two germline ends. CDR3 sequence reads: CASSPHRVGGDTQYF. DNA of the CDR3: TGTGCCAGCAGCCCTCACAGGGTCGGGGGAGATACGCAGTATTTT.

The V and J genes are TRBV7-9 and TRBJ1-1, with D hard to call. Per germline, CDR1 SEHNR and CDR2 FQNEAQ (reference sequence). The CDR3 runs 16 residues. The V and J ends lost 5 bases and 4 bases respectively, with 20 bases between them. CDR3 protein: CASSPGYSREGTEAFF. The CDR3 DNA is TGTGCCAGCAGCCCAGGCTACTCACGAGAGGGCACTGAAGCTTTCTTT.

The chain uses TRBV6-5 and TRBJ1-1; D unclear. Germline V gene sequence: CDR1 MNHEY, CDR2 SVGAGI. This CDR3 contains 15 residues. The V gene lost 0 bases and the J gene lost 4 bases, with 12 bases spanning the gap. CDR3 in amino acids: CASSYSPGERTEAFF. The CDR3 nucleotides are TGTGCCAGCAGTTACTCGCCCGGGGAGCGCACTGAAGCTTTCTTT.

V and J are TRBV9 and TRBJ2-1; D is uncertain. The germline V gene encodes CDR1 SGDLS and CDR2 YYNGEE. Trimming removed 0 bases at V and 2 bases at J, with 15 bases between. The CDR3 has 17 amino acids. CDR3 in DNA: TGTGCCAGCAGCGTAGGGCCCTTAGCTGAGGCCTACAATGAGCAGTTCTTC. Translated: CASSVGPLAEAYNEQFF.

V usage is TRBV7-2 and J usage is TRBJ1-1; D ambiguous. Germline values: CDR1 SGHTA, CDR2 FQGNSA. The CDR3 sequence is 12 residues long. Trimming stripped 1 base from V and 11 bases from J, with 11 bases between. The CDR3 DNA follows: TGTGCCAGCAGCTTAGGCTCATTTAACGCTTTCTTT. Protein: CASSLGSFNAFF. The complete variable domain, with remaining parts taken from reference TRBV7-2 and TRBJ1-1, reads GAGVSQSPSNKVTEKGKDVELRCDPISGHTALYWYRQSLGQGLEFLIYFQGNSAPDKSGLPSDRFSAERTGGSVSTLTIQRTQQEDSAVYLCASSLGSFNAFFGQGTRLTVV.

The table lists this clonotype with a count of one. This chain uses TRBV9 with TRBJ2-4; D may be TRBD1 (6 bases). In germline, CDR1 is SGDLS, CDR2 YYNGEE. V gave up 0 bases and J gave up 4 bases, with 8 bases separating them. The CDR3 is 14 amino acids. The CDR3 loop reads CASSVEDRKNIQYF. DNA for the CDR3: TGTGCCAGCAGCGTAGAGGACAGAAAAAACATTCAGTACTTC.

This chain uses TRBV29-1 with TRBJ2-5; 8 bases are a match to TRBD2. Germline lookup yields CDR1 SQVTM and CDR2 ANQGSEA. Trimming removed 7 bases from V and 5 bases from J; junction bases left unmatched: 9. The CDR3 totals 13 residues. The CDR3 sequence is CSGVSGSDETQYF. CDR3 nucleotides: TGCAGCGGGGTGAGCGGGAGCGATGAGACCCAGTACTTC.

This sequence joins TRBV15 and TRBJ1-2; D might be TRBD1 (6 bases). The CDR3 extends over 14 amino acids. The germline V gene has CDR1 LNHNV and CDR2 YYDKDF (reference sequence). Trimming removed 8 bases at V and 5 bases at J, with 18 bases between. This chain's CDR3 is CATYGGGPWYGYTF. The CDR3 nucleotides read TGTGCCACCTACGGCGGGGGCCCGTGGTATGGCTACACCTTC.

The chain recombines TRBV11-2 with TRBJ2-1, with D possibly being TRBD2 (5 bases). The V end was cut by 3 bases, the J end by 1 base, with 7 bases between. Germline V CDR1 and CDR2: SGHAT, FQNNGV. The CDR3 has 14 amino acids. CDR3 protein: CASSFRESYNEQFF. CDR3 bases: TGTGCCAGCAGCTTTAGGGAGTCCTACAATGAGCAGTTCTTC.

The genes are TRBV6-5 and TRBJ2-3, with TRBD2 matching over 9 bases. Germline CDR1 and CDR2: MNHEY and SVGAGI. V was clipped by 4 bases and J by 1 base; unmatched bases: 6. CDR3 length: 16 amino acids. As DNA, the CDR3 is TGTGCCAGCAGTTTGAGCGGGAGGCCGGGCACAGATACGCAGTATTTT. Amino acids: CASSLSGRPGTDTQYF.